This T cell receptor beta chain was identified during a study of post-analysis software for immune sequencing data. TCR beta cDNA libraries included unique molecular identifiers. TCRdb itself ran the PCR reads through MiXCR, one entry per CDR3 protein. The sample includes hundreds of thousands of distinct CDR3 sequences, 59% seen only once; the top ten take around 11%. Whole-study findings and limits: Patients used about five TRBV segments, including TRBV5-6, TRBV5-1 and TRBV20-1, more often than controls.

The V gene lost 12 bases and the J gene lost 7 bases, with 14 bases spanning the gap. Germline V lookup: CDR1 KGHDR, CDR2 SFDVKD. The CDR3 runs 11 residues. Concerning this clonotype: The antigen is not known.

The chain uses TRBV24-1 and TRBJ1-2; D gene uncertain. The sequence came from a girl aged 2-10 years with multiple sclerosis. Specimen: blood. CDR3 region: CAASITAGYTF. DNA for the CDR3: TGTGCCGCCTCTATTACAGCTGGCTACACCTTC.